The 20 T cell receptor beta chains presented below share a single source sample, sequenced in a study of pediatric ulcerative colitis. The table came from immunoSEQ multiplex PCR; TCRdb's copy has only in-frame clones and leaves some out. The table includes about 18,000 clones, 60% to 80% detected once. During colonoscopy, one to two rectal pinch biopsies were collected. Sequencing used gut tissue. The receptors shown here come from a boy between 10 and 17 years old who was a control in a study of pediatric ulcerative colitis.

The V call is TRBV4-1, the J call TRBJ1-1; possible D gene TRBD1, 6 bases. V was clipped by 4 bases and J by 3 bases, with 15 bases between them. Germline CDR1 MGHRA, CDR2 YSYEKL. This CDR3 has 15 amino acids. This CDR3 is CASSPIWGLYTEAFF. The CDR3 DNA sequence: TGCGCCAGCAGCCCGATATGGGGGCTGTACACTGAAGCTTTCTTT.

The genes are TRBV7-2 and TRBJ2-5, with 7 bases matching TRBD2. Germline-derived CDR1 and CDR2 are SGHTA and FQGNSA. With V trimmed by 5 bases and J by 4 bases, 16 bases remained unmatched. The CDR3 consists of 17 residues. CDR3 sequence reads: CASSPQIGTTWGETQYF. The DNA for the CDR3 is TGTGCCAGCAGCCCTCAAATTGGGACTACCTGGGGAGAGACCCAGTACTTC. Based on the CDR3 plus reference TRBV7-2 and TRBJ2-5, the full variable domain is GAGVSQSPSNKVTEKGKDVELRCDPISGHTALYWYRQSLGQGLEFLIYFQGNSAPDKSGLPSDRFSAERTGGSVSTLTIQRTQQEDSAVYLCASSPQIGTTWGETQYFGPGTRLLVL.

The chain is built from TRBV6-1 and TRBJ2-2, with D hard to call. Germline V lookup: CDR1 MNHNS, CDR2 SASEGT. Trimming pared 2 bases from V and 2 bases from J, leaving 12 bases between. This CDR3 has 16 amino acids. The CDR3 spells CASSENRASNTGELFF. Written as DNA, the CDR3 is TGTGCCAGCAGTGAAAATAGGGCCAGCAACACCGGGGAGCTGTTTTTT.

The chain employs TRBV7-2 and TRBJ2-3; 12 nucleotides match TRBD2. Losses at the gene ends were 4 bases for V and 2 bases for J; bases not matched to a gene: 4. CDR3 length: 16 amino acids. The germline gives CDR1 SGHTA, CDR2 FQGNSA. CDR3 protein: CASSSGLAGPTDTQYF. The DNA of the CDR3 is TGTGCCAGCAGCTCGGGACTAGCGGGTCCCACAGATACGCAGTATTTT.

This clone has just a few counts. This sequence joins TRBV6-4 and TRBJ1-1, with TRBD1 identical over 8 bases. The CDR3 loop spans 14 amino acids. CDR1 and CDR2 (germline): MRHNA, SNTAGT. Trimming at V came to 5 bases and at J to 6 bases, leaving 8 bases not matched to a gene. CDR3 in DNA: TGTGCCAGCAGTTTGTCTCAGGGGGCCGCTGAAGCTTTCTTT. Its protein is CASSLSQGAAEAFF.

The chain links TRBV7-8 to TRBJ2-2; possible D gene TRBD1, 6 bases. The CDR3 has 17 residues. The germline CDR1 and CDR2 sequences are SGHVS and FQNEAQ. V was clipped by 2 bases and J by 0 bases, with 13 bases between them. The CDR3 nucleotides read TGTGCCAGCAGCTTAATCCCGGCAGGGGCGAACACCGGGGAGCTGTTTTTT. It encodes CASSLIPAGANTGELFF.

The rearrangement joins TRBV29-1 to TRBJ1-1; D is uncertain. CDR1 and CDR2 (germline): SQVTM, ANQGSEA. This CDR3 region has 13 residues. V was trimmed by 5 bases and J by 1 base, leaving 11 bases between them. The CDR3 here is CSVQTGANTEAFF. The CDR3 nucleotides are TGCAGCGTTCAAACGGGAGCGAACACTGAAGCTTTCTTT.

The V call is TRBV5-4, the J call TRBJ2-5, with unresolved D. Germline CDR1 reads SGHNT; CDR2 reads YYREEE (reference sequence). The CDR3 runs 14 residues. V was clipped by 3 bases and J by 1 base, with 10 bases between them. This CDR3 is CASSSKGPQETQYF. CDR3 sequence (DNA): TGTGCCAGCAGCTCTAAAGGGCCCCAAGAGACCCAGTACTTC.

The gene calls are TRBV27 and TRBJ1-5; perhaps TRBD1 as D (6 bases). Trimming took off 3 bases at V and 7 bases at J, with 16 bases between the two ends. This CDR3 region has 15 residues. CDR1 MNHEY and CDR2 SMNVEV come from the germline V gene (reference sequence). CDR3 in amino acids: CASSLITGQGQPQHF. The CDR3 coding sequence is TGTGCCAGCAGTTTGATAACTGGGCAGGGGCAGCCCCAGCATTTT.

The rearrangement uses TRBV28 and TRBJ1-2; TRBD1 matches 8 bases. Per germline, CDR1 MDHEN and CDR2 SYDVKM. V lost 6 bases, J lost 5 bases, and 11 bases stayed unmatched. The CDR3 is 15 residues long. For the CDR3, the DNA is TGTGCCAGCAGCCGGCGCGCAGGGGGCTCTTATGGCTACACCTTC. Its translation is CASSRRAGGSYGYTF.

This sequence joins TRBV28 and TRBJ2-1; no reliable D call. CDR3 length: 11 residues. Germline V gene sequence: CDR1 MDHEN, CDR2 SYDVKM. Trimming shortened V by 6 bases and J by 4 bases, and 4 bases separated the two germline ends. In DNA, the CDR3 is TGTGCCAGCAGGAGATACAATGAGCAGTTCTTC. It encodes CASRRYNEQFF.

This sequence joins TRBV27 and TRBJ1-2, with D perhaps matching TRBD1 (5 bases). V was clipped by 2 bases and J by 5 bases, with 15 bases between them. The CDR3 consists of 15 residues. Germline V CDR1 and CDR2: MNHEY, SMNVEV (reference sequence). Here the CDR3 reads CASSLKSGWGYGYTF. In DNA form, the CDR3 reads TGTGCCAGCAGTTTAAAATCAGGATGGGGGTATGGCTACACCTTC.

V gene TRBV11-2 combines with J gene TRBJ2-1; TRBD2 matches 8 bases. The CDR3 runs to 17 residues. CDR1 is SGHAT and CDR2 is FQNNGV in the germline V gene. The V gene end was trimmed by 1 base and the J gene end by 4 bases; junction bases not matched to a gene: 9. The DNA for the CDR3 is TGTGCCAGCAGCTTAGGGTTCGTGGGCGGGGGGTACAATGAGCAGTTCTTC. It codes for CASSLGFVGGGYNEQFF.

The chain employs TRBV28 and TRBJ2-2, with D possibly matching TRBD1 (5 bases). CDR1 MDHEN and CDR2 SYDVKM come from the germline V gene. Trimming cost V 0 bases and J 4 bases, with 9 bases left between them. CDR3 length: 15 residues. The CDR3: CASSLWGTGTGELFF. DNA of the CDR3: TGTGCCAGCAGTTTATGGGGAACAGGCACCGGGGAGCTGTTTTTT.

This clone came up a few times. The chain combines TRBV27 with TRBJ1-6, with D possibly TRBD1 on 6 matching bases. Germline loops: CDR1 MNHEY, CDR2 SMNVEV (reference sequence). Deletions cut 6 bases from V and 6 bases from J, with 12 bases between. CDR3 length: 14 amino acids. CDR3 in DNA: TGTGCCAGCAGAGGGACAAACATTAATTCACCCCTCCACTTT. It is translated as CASRGTNINSPLHF.

The chain combines TRBV19 with TRBJ1-4; D uncertain. Germline CDR1 is LNHDA and CDR2 is SQIVND (reference sequence). Trimming stripped 9 bases from V and 5 bases from J, with 13 bases between. The length of the CDR3 is 13 residues. CDR3 coding DNA: TGTGCCAGCGAACGGAGCGGGAATGAAAAACTGTTTTTT. Translating gives CASERSGNEKLFF.

The V call is TRBV19, the J call TRBJ1-5, with D maybe TRBD1 (6 bases). The CDR3 contains 13 residues. The germline gives CDR1 LNHDA, CDR2 SQIVND (reference sequence). V was trimmed by 4 bases and J by 3 bases, leaving 7 bases between them. CDR3 nucleotides: TGTGCCAGTAGTAGGGACATCAATCAGCCCCAGCATTTT. As protein: CASSRDINQPQHF.

This chain joins TRBV10-3 and TRBJ2-7; D uncertain. CDR1 and CDR2 (germline): ENHRY, SYGVKD. V shed 2 bases and J shed 9 bases, with 20 bases lying between them. CDR3 length: 15 amino acids. The CDR3 reads CAISELLDNPLPQYF. The DNA for the CDR3 is TGTGCCATCAGTGAGCTCCTAGATAACCCCCTACCGCAGTACTTC.

The chain couples TRBV7-9 to TRBJ2-5, with 11 bases lining up with TRBD1. This CDR3 spans 17 amino acids. Germline assignment: CDR1 SEHNR and CDR2 FQNEAQ (reference sequence). The V and J ends lost 5 bases and 3 bases, in that order; junction bases with no gene match: 11. As DNA, the CDR3 is TGTGCCAGCAGCACGGGAGATGGGACAGGGGGGGAAGAGACCCAGTACTTC. It translates to CASSTGDGTGGEETQYF.

V and J are TRBV5-1 and TRBJ1-6, with 7 bases aligning to TRBD1. The CDR3 totals 14 residues. The V segment lost 0 bases and the J segment 12 bases; nucleotides outside the gene matches: 6. Germline values: CDR1 SGHRS, CDR2 YFSETQ. The CDR3 spells CASSLGTGTGPLHF. CDR3 coding DNA: TGCGCCAGCAGCTTGGGGACAGGTACCGGACCCCTCCACTTT.